Presented here are 23 T cell receptor beta chains from one specimen sequenced in a study of blood T cell repertoires in COVID-19. Assay used: immunoSEQ multiplex PCR; TCRdb lists only in-frame clones, some missing. The table has around 250,000 clones, approximately 82% seen once. Sequenced sample: peripheral blood. The receptors were sampled from a woman aged 18-30 years with acute or convalescent COVID-19.

This sequence joins TRBV7-9 and TRBJ1-3; D is unclear. The CDR3 contains 16 residues. V was trimmed by 1 base and J by 4 bases, leaving 14 bases between them. The germline gives CDR1 SEHNR, CDR2 FQNEAQ (reference sequence). The DNA of the CDR3 is TGTGCCAGCAGCTTAGATCCGGGGAGAGGAGGAAACACCATATATTTT. Protein product: CASSLDPGRGGNTIYF.

The rearrangement joins TRBV15 to TRBJ1-5; 8 bases line up with TRBD1. Germline CDR1 reads LNHNV; CDR2 reads YYDKDF (reference sequence). V shed 3 bases, J shed 0 bases, and the junction held 4 bases outside the gene matches. The CDR3 covers 16 residues. The CDR3 sequence is CATSSTGGNSNQPQHF. CDR3 DNA sequence: TGTGCCACCAGCAGTACAGGGGGAAATAGCAATCAGCCCCAGCATTTT. The full variable domain, rest sourced from reference TRBV15 and TRBJ1-5, is DAMVIQNPRYQVTQFGKPVTLSCSQTLNHNVMYWYQQKSSQAPKLLFHYYDKDFNNEADTPDNFQSRRPNTSFCFLDIRSPGLGDTAMYLCATSSTGGNSNQPQHFGDGTRLSIL.

The chain is built from TRBV28 and TRBJ2-1, with TRBD1 matching 7 bases. Germline-derived CDR1 and CDR2 are MDHEN and SYDVKM. Trimming cost V 6 bases and J 5 bases; bases outside gene matches: 10. The CDR3 is made up of 15 amino acids. CDR3 loop: CASSPDRERDNEQFF. CDR3 nucleotides: TGTGCCAGCAGCCCCGACAGGGAACGGGACAATGAGCAGTTCTTC.

The rearrangement links TRBV6-2 or TRBV6-3 to TRBJ2-5; 8 bases match TRBD2. This CDR3 has 14 amino acids. The trim removed 4 bases at V and 5 bases at J, leaving 6 bases unmatched. Germline assignment: CDR1 MNHEY and CDR2 SVGEGT. The chain's CDR3 is CASSFGVAGETQYF. As DNA, the CDR3 is TGTGCCAGCAGTTTCGGAGTAGCGGGGGAGACCCAGTACTTC.

V is TRBV28 and J is TRBJ2-6; TRBD2 aligns across 10 bases. Germline values: CDR1 MDHEN, CDR2 SYDVKM. The V and J ends lost 5 bases and 4 bases, in that order; junction bases with no gene match: 17. The CDR3 length is 20 residues. In DNA form, the CDR3 reads TGTGCCAGCAGTCCCGGGCGGGCTAGCGGGAGTTTGTGGGGGGCCAACGTCCTGACTTTC. This sequence encodes CASSPGRASGSLWGANVLTF.

This clone was counted ten times or more. The rearrangement joins TRBV5-1 to TRBJ2-7, with D perhaps matching TRBD2 (7 bases). Germline assignment: CDR1 SGHRS and CDR2 YFSETQ. The V end was cut by 4 bases, the J end by 6 bases, with 23 bases between. This CDR3 has 16 amino acids. The CDR3 DNA follows: TGCGCCAGCAGCCCCGGAGGGGGGGCGGCGATGGGCGAGCAGTACTTC. The encoded protein is CASSPGGGAAMGEQYF.

This chain connects TRBV4-3 to TRBJ1-2, with a weak D call TRBD1 (5 bases). This CDR3 has 13 residues. V was cut by 3 bases and J by 5 bases, with 10 bases left in between. Germline V gives CDR1 LGHNA, CDR2 YSLEER. The CDR3 loop is CASSHDREYGYTF. DNA for the CDR3: TGCGCCAGCAGCCACGACAGAGAATATGGCTACACCTTC.

The chain couples TRBV27 to TRBJ2-2; TRBD2 aligns across 8 bases. The CDR3 is made up of 16 amino acids. V shed 1 base and J 7 bases; nucleotides not matched to a gene: 8. Looked up from germline, CDR1 is MNHEY and CDR2 is SMNVEV (reference sequence). CDR3 in DNA: TGTGCCAGCAGTTTATATGGTAGCGGGAAATTCGGGGAGCTGTTTTTT. This sequence encodes CASSLYGSGKFGELFF.

CDR3 amino acids: CASVRGNTEAFF. CDR3 nucleotide sequence: TGTGCCTCTGTAAGGGGGAACACTGAAGCTTTCTTT. V usage is TRBV30 and J usage is TRBJ1-1; TRBD1 might be the D (5 bases). CDR1 and CDR2 from the germline V gene are GTSNPN and SVGIG (reference sequence). V gave up 7 bases and J gave up 1 base, with 10 bases separating them. The CDR3 runs to 12 residues. Full variable domain (missing parts from reference TRBV30 and TRBJ1-1): SQTIHQWPATLVQPVGSPLSLECTVEGTSNPNLYWYRQAAGRGLQLLFYSVGIGQISSEVPQNLSASRPQDRQFILSSKKLLLSDSGFYLCASVRGNTEAFFGQGTRLTVV.

The chain's CDR3 is CASSLALGTGVSGNTIYF. The DNA for the CDR3 is TGTGCCAGCAGCTTAGCGCTCGGGACGGGGGTCTCTGGAAACACCATATATTTT. This chain joins TRBV7-9 and TRBJ1-3; D is possibly TRBD1 (5 bases). Per the germline V gene, CDR1 is SEHNR and CDR2 is FQNEAQ (reference sequence). This CDR3 has 18 amino acids. The ends were cut back, 0 bases at V and 0 bases at J, with 15 bases in the middle.

This chain joins TRBV19 and TRBJ1-5, with D hard to call. Germline lookup yields CDR1 LNHDA and CDR2 SQIVND (reference sequence). V lost 3 bases and J lost 4, with 16 bases in between. The CDR3 covers 16 residues. This CDR3 reads CASSIISGGTNQPQHF. In nucleotides, the CDR3 is TGTGCCAGTAGTATTATATCCGGCGGAACGAATCAGCCCCAGCATTTT.

The chain couples TRBV18 to TRBJ2-7, with TRBD1 matching over 9 bases. CDR1 and CDR2 (germline): KGHSH, LQKENI. The CDR3 has 16 residues. V lost 4 bases, J lost 5 bases, and 12 bases stayed unmatched. The CDR3 DNA reads as TGTGCCAGCTCACGACAAAGACAGGGGGTTGAGAACGAGCAGTACTTC. This codes for CASSRQRQGVENEQYF.

V and J are TRBV28 and TRBJ2-5, with a possible D match to TRBD2 (6 bases). Germline-derived CDR1 and CDR2 are MDHEN and SYDVKM. The CDR3 runs to 14 residues. The V end was cut by 3 bases, the J end by 4 bases, with 12 bases between. The CDR3 nucleotides read TGTGCCAGCAGTTTGGACGGGAGTGGAGAGACCCAGTACTTC. It translates to CASSLDGSGETQYF.

The chain combines TRBV7-9 with TRBJ2-1; a possible D gene is TRBD2 (5 bases). Germline V gene sequence: CDR1 SEHNR, CDR2 FQNEAQ (reference sequence). Trimming removed 5 bases from V and 4 bases from J, with 9 bases in between. CDR3 length: 13 amino acids. The CDR3 nucleotides read TGTGCCAGCAGCCCCCGCGGGTACAATGAGCAGTTCTTC. This gives the protein CASSPRGYNEQFF.

The rearrangement joins TRBV7-9 to TRBJ2-3, with D unclear. CDR1 and CDR2 from the germline V gene are SEHNR and FQNEAQ (reference sequence). Trimming removed 3 bases at V and 0 bases at J, with 4 bases between. The CDR3 is 13 residues long. CDR3 coding DNA: TGTGCCAGCAGCTTCTATAGCACAGATACGCAGTATTTT. Translated, it gives CASSFYSTDTQYF.

This clone has only one observation. The CDR3 reads CASSLVGPNTEAFF. As DNA, the CDR3 is TGCGCCAGCAGCTTGGTTGGCCCGAACACTGAAGCTTTCTTT. This chain connects TRBV5-1 to TRBJ1-1; D uncertain. Germline V gene data show CDR1 as SGHRS and CDR2 as YFSETQ. The CDR3 length is 14 residues. The ends were cut back, 0 bases at V and 1 base at J, with 7 bases in the middle.

The J gene is TRBJ1-2, the V gene TRBV20-1, with unresolved D. Germline V gene lookup returns CDR1 DFQATT and CDR2 SNEGSKA (reference sequence). V lost 3 bases and J 0 bases, leaving 2 bases between the germline ends. This CDR3 has 11 amino acids. The CDR3 loop is CSASSNYGYTF. CDR3 sequence (DNA): TGCAGTGCTAGCTCTAACTATGGCTACACCTTC.

This chain links TRBV7-2 with TRBJ2-1; TRBD1 aligns across 7 bases. Per germline, CDR1 SGHTA and CDR2 FQGNSA. J gave up 9 bases and V 0 bases, and 5 bases lay outside the gene matches. The CDR3 runs 14 residues. The CDR3 loop reads CASSLAIRGFEQFF. CDR3 nucleotides: TGTGCCAGCAGCTTAGCTATCAGGGGGTTTGAGCAGTTCTTC.

The chain combines TRBV4-2 with TRBJ2-1; 7 bases are shared with TRBD2. The junction had 7 bases not matched to a gene; V was cut back by 6 bases and J by 2 bases. Germline lookup yields CDR1 LGHNA and CDR2 YNFKEQ. The CDR3 extends over 15 amino acids. The CDR3 bases are TGTGCCAGCAGTTTGCGGGAGAATGCCTACAATGAGCAGTTCTTC. Residues: CASSLRENAYNEQFF.

The chain has TRBV29-1 and TRBJ2-5; D possibly corresponds to TRBD1 (6 bases). V was shortened by 4 bases and J by 1 base, with 10 bases between the two germline ends. The CDR3 totals 13 residues. Germline CDR1 and CDR2: SQVTM and ANQGSEA. Written as DNA, the CDR3 is TGCAGCGTTGCCCACAGGGTCCAAGAGACCCAGTACTTC. Translating it yields CSVAHRVQETQYF.

A few counts support this clone. The rearrangement joins TRBV10-3 to TRBJ1-1; D call uncertain. The CDR3 runs to 11 residues. Germline V gene sequence: CDR1 ENHRY, CDR2 SYGVKD. V was clipped by 4 bases and J by 4 bases, with 4 bases between them. The CDR3 DNA reads TGTGCCATCAGTGGAGCCACTGAAGCTTTCTTT. This translates into CAISGATEAFF.

V usage is TRBV7-2 and J usage is TRBJ2-3; 7 bases line up with TRBD2. Unmatched junction bases numbered 9, after V lost 7 bases and J lost 5 bases. Germline V gives CDR1 SGHTA, CDR2 FQGNSA. The CDR3 loop spans 14 amino acids. DNA for the CDR3: TGTGCCAGCACCGTAGGACTAGATCTAGATACGCAGTATTTT. It translates to CASTVGLDLDTQYF. Full variable domain (rest looked up from reference TRBV7-2 and TRBJ2-3): GAGVSQSPSNKVTEKGKDVELRCDPISGHTALYWYRQSLGQGLEFLIYFQGNSAPDKSGLPSDRFSAERTGGSVSTLTIQRTQQEDSAVYLCASTVGLDLDTQYFGPGTRLTVL.

This chain connects TRBV11-3 to TRBJ2-1; no firm D call. This CDR3 is 14 amino acids long. The germline CDR1 and CDR2 sequences are SGHNT and YENEEA. V dropped 0 bases and J dropped 7 bases, with 10 bases sitting between them. The CDR3 coding sequence is TGTGCCAGCAGCTTAGAAGGCGGTAGAAATGAGCAGTTCTTC. Its protein product is CASSLEGGRNEQFF.